These 25 T cell receptor beta chains share one sample of origin, sequenced in a study of early T cells in non-severe SARS-CoV-2 infection. TCRdb passed the 5' RACE reads through MiXCR, listing each CDR3 protein once. The table has 70,000 to 95,000 distinct CDR3 sequences, 14% to 15% seen once; the top ten hold 0.58%. Input material: whole blood. The receptors here all came from an adult who was a healthcare worker with PCR-confirmed SARS-CoV-2 infection or an uninfected control (not recorded which).

The gene calls are TRBV20-1 and TRBJ1-1; D gene uncertain. The ends were cut back, 6 bases at V and 4 bases at J, with 12 bases in the middle. Germline CDR1 is DFQATT and CDR2 is SNEGSKA (reference sequence). The CDR3 consists of 12 residues. The CDR3, as DNA: TGCAGTGCGGCCTGGGGTGGCACTGAAGCTTTCTTT. Its protein product is CSAAWGGTEAFF.

The chain uses TRBV7-2 and TRBJ2-1; D is perhaps TRBD2 (5 bases). Trimming pared 1 base from V and 6 bases from J, leaving 19 bases between. The CDR3 sequence is 17 residues long. Germline assignment: CDR1 SGHTA and CDR2 FQGNSA. CDR3 loop: CASSLGGPVLRGNEQFF. DNA for the CDR3: TGTGCCAGCAGCTTAGGTGGTCCCGTGCTCCGGGGCAATGAGCAGTTCTTC.

This clonotype was recorded at least ten times. The chain combines TRBV4-2 with TRBJ2-1, with D tentatively TRBD1 (6 bases). The CDR3 runs to 13 residues. V was shortened by 8 bases and J by 8 bases, with 16 bases between the two germline ends. The V gene's germline CDR1 is LGHNA and CDR2 YNFKEQ. CDR3: CASGRRTVDEQFF. CDR3 coding DNA: TGTGCCAGCGGACGTAGGACAGTCGATGAGCAGTTCTTC.

This clonotype was recorded a few times. The V and J genes are TRBV20-1 and TRBJ1-2, with 7 nucleotides matching TRBD1. Looked up from germline, CDR1 is DFQATT and CDR2 is SNEGSKA (reference sequence). V lost 4 bases to trimming and J lost 5 bases; unmatched junction nucleotides: 10. The CDR3 spans 14 residues. The CDR3 protein is CSATRQGGVYGYTF. In nucleotides, the CDR3 is TGCAGTGCTACGAGACAGGGCGGTGTGTATGGCTACACCTTC.

With respect to this clonotype: Relative to the germline gene, one junction end is altered; a read error may explain this. The chain's CDR3 is CASSSSPTPYSPIHF. CDR3 in DNA: TGTGCCAGCAGCTCGTCCCCGACCCCCTATTCACCCATCCACTTT. V and J are TRBV7-6 and TRBJ1-6; D gene unclear. This CDR3 has 15 amino acids. The germline V gene encodes CDR1 SGHVS and CDR2 FNYEAQ. Supplemented by reference TRBV7-6 and TRBJ1-6, the full variable domain reads GAGVSQSPRYKVTKRGQDVALRCDPISGHVSLYWYRQALGQGPEFLTYFNYEAQQDKSGLPNDRFSAERPEGSISTLTIQRTEQRDSAMYRCASSSSPTPYSPIHFGNGTRLTVT.

There are a few counts of this clonotype. This sequence joins TRBV5-1 and TRBJ1-3; D not certain. This CDR3 is built from 14 residues. Germline loops: CDR1 SGHRS, CDR2 YFSETQ. Trimming took off 4 bases at V and 0 bases at J, with 8 bases between the two ends. CDR3 sequence (DNA): TGCGCCAGCAGCGTCAGCGTCTCTGGAAACACCATATATTTT. Translation gives CASSVSVSGNTIYF.

The chain employs TRBV3-1 and TRBJ1-1; no firm D call. The V gene lost 1 base and the J gene lost 6 bases, with 9 bases spanning the gap. This CDR3 contains 13 residues. CDR1 is LGHDT, CDR2 YNNKEL, per germline (reference sequence). CDR3 sequence: CASSQGPASEAFF. The CDR3 DNA follows: TGTGCCAGCAGCCAAGGACCAGCTTCTGAAGCTTTCTTT.

This clonotype was recorded a few times. V is TRBV7-3 and J is TRBJ2-2; D gene unclear. Germline V lookup: CDR1 SGHTA, CDR2 FQGTGA. This CDR3 is built from 13 residues. V was shortened by 2 bases and J by 5 bases, with 6 bases between the two germline ends. For the CDR3, the DNA is TGTGCCAGCAGCTTATTAGCTACCGGGGAGCTGTTTTTT. It is translated as CASSLLATGELFF.

This clonotype has at least ten counts. The chain uses TRBV3-1 and TRBJ1-1; D is uncertain. Germline V gene sequence: CDR1 LGHDT, CDR2 YNNKEL (reference sequence). V was clipped by 4 bases and J by 4 bases, with 4 bases between them. CDR3 size: 11 residues. Here the CDR3 DNA reads TGTGCCAGCAGCCGGGGCACTGAAGCTTTCTTT. This translates into CASSRGTEAFF.

In this sample, this clonotype turned up a few times. The chain has TRBV7-9 and TRBJ1-1; D perhaps matches TRBD1 (5 bases). Trimming stripped 0 bases from V and 3 bases from J, with 8 bases between. Germline values: CDR1 SEHNR, CDR2 FQNEAQ (reference sequence). The CDR3 contains 14 residues. The CDR3 is CASSLASRDTEAFF. The CDR3 DNA reads TGTGCCAGCAGCTTAGCTTCCAGGGACACTGAAGCTTTCTTT.

V is TRBV28 and J is TRBJ2-3, with D unclear. The length of the CDR3 is 11 residues. Germline values: CDR1 MDHEN, CDR2 SYDVKM. The germline V and J ends were trimmed by 2 bases and 5 bases, with 2 bases remaining between them. The CDR3 loop reads CASSLQDTQYF. The CDR3 bases are TGTGCCAGCAGTTTACAAGATACGCAGTATTTT.

This clonotype was found a few times. The V call is TRBV11-2, the J call TRBJ2-2; D gene ambiguous. The V gene lost 0 bases and the J gene lost 7 bases, with 6 bases spanning the gap. From germline, CDR1 is SGHAT and CDR2 FQNNGV. The CDR3 length is 13 residues. The DNA of the CDR3 is TGTGCCAGCAGCTTAGATTGGGACGGGGAGCTGTTTTTT. It yields the protein CASSLDWDGELFF.

This clonotype was detected a few times. The chain combines TRBV29-1 with TRBJ2-1, with 11 bases that match TRBD2. V lost 3 bases to trimming and J lost 5 bases; unmatched junction nucleotides: 6. Germline V gene lookup returns CDR1 SQVTM and CDR2 ANQGSEA. The CDR3 loop spans 15 amino acids. CDR3 sequence reads: CSVEGTSGKNNEQFF. CDR3 bases: TGCAGCGTTGAGGGGACTAGCGGCAAAAACAATGAGCAGTTCTTC.

The chain recombines TRBV11-3 with TRBJ2-1; TRBD1 agrees at 10 bases. The CDR3 spans 15 residues. Germline lookup yields CDR1 SGHNT and CDR2 YENEEA. V lost 4 bases and J lost 5; bases outside the gene matches: 5. The CDR3 DNA reads TGTGCCAGCAGCTCCAGACAGGGGGCGAACAATGAGCAGTTCTTC. Amino acids: CASSSRQGANNEQFF.

This clonotype was counted only a few times. V and J are TRBV20-1 and TRBJ2-3; D is perhaps TRBD2 (6 bases). Deletions cut 6 bases from V and 2 bases from J, with 9 bases between. CDR3 length: 12 residues. Germline V gene sequence: CDR1 DFQATT, CDR2 SNEGSKA (reference sequence). CDR3: CSAAGHTDTQYF. The DNA of the CDR3 is TGCAGTGCCGCGGGGCACACAGATACGCAGTATTTT.

This rearrangement joins TRBV7-3 to TRBJ1-2; TRBD1 is a possible D gene (6 bases). CDR1 SGHTA and CDR2 FQGTGA come from the germline V gene. Trimming cost V 1 base and J 7 bases, with 22 bases left between them. CDR3 length: 17 amino acids. The CDR3 is CASSLKGGYRGSSGYTF. CDR3 nucleotide sequence: TGTGCCAGCAGCTTAAAGGGGGGCTATCGCGGTTCAAGTGGCTACACCTTC.

This clonotype was seen more than once but under ten times. The chain couples TRBV5-4 to TRBJ2-3; weak D call: TRBD2 (6 bases). The CDR3 is 16 residues long. Deletions cut 4 bases from V and 3 bases from J, with 18 bases between. Germline CDR1 reads SGHNT; CDR2 reads YYREEE (reference sequence). The CDR3 DNA sequence: TGTGCCAGCAGCACAGGAGGGACTGTTCTTACAGATACGCAGTATTTT. This translates into CASSTGGTVLTDTQYF.

In its sample, this clonotype was seen many times. The J gene is TRBJ1-3, the V gene TRBV30; the match to TRBD1 covers 10 bases. Germline loops: CDR1 GTSNPN, CDR2 SVGIG (reference sequence). This CDR3 has 16 amino acids. The ends lost 2 bases at V and 5 bases at J; junction bases unmatched: 9. CDR3 bases: TGTGCCTGGAGTCCCCGGGACAGGGGAACGCGAAACACCATATATTTT. Amino acids: CAWSPRDRGTRNTIYF.

This clonotype has more than one count but fewer than ten. The rearrangement uses TRBV5-1 and TRBJ2-7; 8 bases are shared with TRBD1. Germline CDR1 reads SGHRS; CDR2 reads YFSETQ. The CDR3 sequence is 15 residues long. J gave up 3 bases and V 4 bases, and 9 bases lay outside the gene matches. The CDR3 DNA reads TGCGCCAGCAGCCCCGGGACAGGCCAGAGCTACGAGCAGTACGTC. Amino acid sequence: CASSPGTGQSYEQYV.

CDR3 amino acids: CASSPGLAGVNEQFF. The CDR3 coding sequence is TGTGCCAGCAGCCCGGGACTAGCGGGGGTCAATGAGCAGTTCTTC. The rearrangement links TRBV11-2 to TRBJ2-1; 14 bases match TRBD2. This CDR3 region has 15 residues. Per the germline V gene, CDR1 is SGHAT and CDR2 is FQNNGV. The trim removed 5 bases at V and 6 bases at J, leaving 3 bases unmatched.

The table lists this clonotype with many counts. The rearrangement joins TRBV20-1 to TRBJ2-1; a weak D match, TRBD2 (5 bases). From germline, CDR1 is DFQATT and CDR2 SNEGSKA (reference sequence). CDR3 size: 11 residues. Trimming stripped 6 bases from V and 8 bases from J, with 11 bases between. CDR3: CSAKPGYEQFF. The CDR3 DNA reads TGCAGTGCGAAGCCGGGGTATGAGCAGTTCTTC.

J is TRBJ2-3 and V is TRBV18; TRBD2 might be the D (5 bases). The CDR3 is 13 residues long. From germline, CDR1 is KGHSH and CDR2 LQKENI. The germline V and J ends were trimmed by 4 bases and 11 bases, with 16 bases remaining between them. In DNA, the CDR3 is TGTGCCAGCTCACTCCCCCCCGGGAAGGAGCAGTATTTT. It specifies CASSLPPGKEQYF.

This clonotype was recorded once. The chain carries TRBV21-1 and TRBJ2-7; the table calls TRBD1, which could not be checked here. TRBV21-1 is annotated as a pseudogene. This CDR3 is built from 15 residues. CDR3 bases: TGTGCCAGCACCTCGAGGGGATTACTGGGGTACGAGCAGTACGTC. This gives the protein CASTSRGLLGYEQYV.

This clonotype was recorded at least ten times. The chain couples TRBV6-1 to TRBJ2-2; D is undetermined. Germline CDR1 reads MNHNS; CDR2 reads SASEGT. This CDR3 is 13 amino acids long. The V end lost 0 bases, the J end lost 6 bases, and 5 bases lay between the germline ends. CDR3 DNA sequence: TGTGCCAGCAGTGAAGCGCTATCCGGGGAGCTGTTTTTT. This encodes CASSEALSGELFF.

This clonotype was counted a few times. The rearrangement uses TRBV5-6 and TRBJ2-3; 14 positions match TRBD2. In germline, CDR1 is SGHDT, CDR2 YYEEEE. Trimming took 4 bases from V and 0 from J; bases not matched to a gene: 7. The CDR3 is made up of 18 amino acids. For the CDR3, the DNA is TGTGCCAGCAGCGAGGGACTAGCGGGGGACTCTAGCACAGATACGCAGTATTTT. Amino acid sequence: CASSEGLAGDSSTDTQYF.